The clone carrying this TCR beta chain has at least ten counts. Antigen unknown. 5'RACE with constant-segment primers yielded barcoded, UMI-tagged TCR alpha and TCR beta cDNA libraries. TCRdb called the 5' RACE reads again in MiXCR, with one record for every CDR3 protein. Here the sample spans fewer than 30,000 distinct CDR3 sequences, around 10% being singletons. This record comes from a study of T-cell memory formation after mild COVID-19. Germline assignment: CDR1 SGHTA and CDR2 FQGNSA. V was pared by 6 bases and J by 3 bases, with 2 bases between. The CDR3 has 11 residues. Overall study results and limits: Memory cells collected pre-infection included some clones that later responded, suggesting cross-reactive memory joined.

V is TRBV7-2 and J is TRBJ2-2; D is undetermined. Source material: PBMCs or a T cell subset sorted from them (not recorded which). This clonotype was obtained from an adult woman who had mild COVID-19 (a few samples of this study predate the infection). Cell type and time point are not known. The CDR3 DNA reads TGTGCCAGCAGTTACACCGGGGAGCTGTTTTTT. Translated: CASSYTGELFF.